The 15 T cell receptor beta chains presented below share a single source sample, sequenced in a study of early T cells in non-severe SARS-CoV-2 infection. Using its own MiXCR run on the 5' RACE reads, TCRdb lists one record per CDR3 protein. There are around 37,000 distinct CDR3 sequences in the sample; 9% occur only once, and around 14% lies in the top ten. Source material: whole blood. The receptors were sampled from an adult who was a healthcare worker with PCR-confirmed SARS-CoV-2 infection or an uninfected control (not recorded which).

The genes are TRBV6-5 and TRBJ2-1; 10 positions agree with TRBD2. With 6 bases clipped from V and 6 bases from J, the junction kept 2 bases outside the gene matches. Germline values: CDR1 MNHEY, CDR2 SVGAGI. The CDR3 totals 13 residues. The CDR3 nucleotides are TGTGCCAGCAGGGCTAGCGGGGGCAATGAGCAGTTCTTC. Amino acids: CASRASGGNEQFF.

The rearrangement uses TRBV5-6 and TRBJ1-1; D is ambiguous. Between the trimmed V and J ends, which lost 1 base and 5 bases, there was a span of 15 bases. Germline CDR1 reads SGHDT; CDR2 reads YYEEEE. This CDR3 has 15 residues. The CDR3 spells CASSLTVARGTEAFF. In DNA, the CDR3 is TGTGCCAGCAGCTTGACCGTCGCGAGAGGGACTGAAGCTTTCTTT.

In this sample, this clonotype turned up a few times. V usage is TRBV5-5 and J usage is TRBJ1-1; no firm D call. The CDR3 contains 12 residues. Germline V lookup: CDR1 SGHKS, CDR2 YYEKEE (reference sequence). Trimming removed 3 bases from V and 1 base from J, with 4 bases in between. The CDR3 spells CASSWGNTEAFF. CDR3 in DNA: TGTGCCAGCAGCTGGGGGAACACTGAAGCTTTCTTT. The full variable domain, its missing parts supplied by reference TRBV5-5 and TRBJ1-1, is DAGVTQSPTHLIKTRGQQVTLRCSPISGHKSVSWYQQVLGQGPQFIFQYYEKEERGRGNFPDRFSARQFPNYSSELNVNALLLGDSALYLCASSWGNTEAFFGQGTRLTVV.

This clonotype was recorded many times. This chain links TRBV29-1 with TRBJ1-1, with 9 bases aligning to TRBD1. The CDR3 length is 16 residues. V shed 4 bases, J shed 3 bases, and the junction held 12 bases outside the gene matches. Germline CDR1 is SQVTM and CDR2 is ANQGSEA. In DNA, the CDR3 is TGCAGCGTTGTACCGGGACAGGGCCGCGTGTACACTGAAGCTTTCTTT. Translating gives CSVVPGQGRVYTEAFF.

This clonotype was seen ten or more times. CDR3 bases: TGCGCCAGCAGCTTGGAAGGGTCCCCCTACAATGAGCAGTTCTTC. It is translated as CASSLEGSPYNEQFF. This chain uses TRBV5-1 with TRBJ2-1; no clear D gene. V dropped 0 bases and J dropped 2 bases, with 9 bases sitting between them. This CDR3 is 15 amino acids long. Germline values: CDR1 SGHRS, CDR2 YFSETQ.

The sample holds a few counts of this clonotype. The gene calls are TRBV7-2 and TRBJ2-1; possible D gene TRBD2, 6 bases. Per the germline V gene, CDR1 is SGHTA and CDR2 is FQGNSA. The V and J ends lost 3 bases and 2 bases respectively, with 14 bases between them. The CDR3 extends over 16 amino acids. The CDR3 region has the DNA TGTGCCAGCAGCTTCACCCGGGACTTGACCTACAATGAGCAGTTCTTC. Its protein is CASSFTRDLTYNEQFF.

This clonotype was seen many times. In nucleotides, the CDR3 is TGTGCCAGCAGCTTGATCTTTGGGGGTACCTTTCGTGAGCAGTTCTTC. Encoded protein: CASSLIFGGTFREQFF. This sequence joins TRBV5-6 and TRBJ2-1, with D tentatively TRBD1 or TRBD2 (5 bases each). CDR3 length: 16 amino acids. In germline, CDR1 is SGHDT, CDR2 YYEEEE. V shed 1 base and J shed 9 bases, with 20 bases lying between them.

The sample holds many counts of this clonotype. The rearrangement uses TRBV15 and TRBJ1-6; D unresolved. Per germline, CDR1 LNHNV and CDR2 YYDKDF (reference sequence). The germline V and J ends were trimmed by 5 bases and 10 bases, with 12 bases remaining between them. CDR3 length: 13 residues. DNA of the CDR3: TGTGCCACCAGCGCGGACGTACGGTCACCCCTCCACTTT. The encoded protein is CATSADVRSPLHF. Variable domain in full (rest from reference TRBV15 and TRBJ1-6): DAMVIQNPRYQVTQFGKPVTLSCSQTLNHNVMYWYQQKSSQAPKLLFHYYDKDFNNEADTPDNFQSRRPNTSFCFLDIRSPGLGDTAMYLCATSADVRSPLHFGNGTRLTVT.

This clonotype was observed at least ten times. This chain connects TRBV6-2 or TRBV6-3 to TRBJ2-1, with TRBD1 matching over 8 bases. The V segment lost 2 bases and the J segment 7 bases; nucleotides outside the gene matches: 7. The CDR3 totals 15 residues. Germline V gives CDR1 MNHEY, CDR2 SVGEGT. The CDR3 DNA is TGTGCCAGCAGTTACGGTCTACAGGGGGATAATGAGCAGTTCTTC. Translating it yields CASSYGLQGDNEQFF.

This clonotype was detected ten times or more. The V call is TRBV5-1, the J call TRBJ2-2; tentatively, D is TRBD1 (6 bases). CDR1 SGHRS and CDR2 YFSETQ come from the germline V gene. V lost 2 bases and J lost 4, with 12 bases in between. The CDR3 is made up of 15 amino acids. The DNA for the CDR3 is TGCGCCAGCAGCTTACTACAGGGATTCACCGGGGAGCTGTTTTTT. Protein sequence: CASSLLQGFTGELFF.

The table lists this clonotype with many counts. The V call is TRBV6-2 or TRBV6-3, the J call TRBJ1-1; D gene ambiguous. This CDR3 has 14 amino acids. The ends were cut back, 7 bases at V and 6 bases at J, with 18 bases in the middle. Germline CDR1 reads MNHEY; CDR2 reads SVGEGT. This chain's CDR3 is CASTETPSGSEAFF. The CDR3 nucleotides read TGTGCCAGCACGGAGACCCCGAGCGGATCTGAAGCTTTCTTT.

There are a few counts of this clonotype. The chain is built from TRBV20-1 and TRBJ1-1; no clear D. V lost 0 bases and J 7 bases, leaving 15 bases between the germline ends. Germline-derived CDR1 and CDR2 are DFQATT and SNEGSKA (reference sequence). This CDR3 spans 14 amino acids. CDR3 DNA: TGCAGTGCTAGAGAGGCCTGGCGTCAACATGAAGCTTTCTTT. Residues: CSAREAWRQHEAFF.

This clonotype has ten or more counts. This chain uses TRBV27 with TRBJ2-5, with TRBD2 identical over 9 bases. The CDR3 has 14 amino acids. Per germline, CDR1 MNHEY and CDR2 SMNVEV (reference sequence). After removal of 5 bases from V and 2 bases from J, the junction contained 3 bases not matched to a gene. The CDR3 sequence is CASSGTSRQETQYF. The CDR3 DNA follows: TGTGCCAGCAGTGGGACTAGCAGACAAGAGACCCAGTACTTC.

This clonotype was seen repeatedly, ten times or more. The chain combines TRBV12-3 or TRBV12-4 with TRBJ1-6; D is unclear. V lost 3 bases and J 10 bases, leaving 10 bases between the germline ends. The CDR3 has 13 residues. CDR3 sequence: CASSFYLGSPLHF. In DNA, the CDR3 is TGTGCCAGCAGTTTTTACCTAGGGTCACCCCTCCACTTT.

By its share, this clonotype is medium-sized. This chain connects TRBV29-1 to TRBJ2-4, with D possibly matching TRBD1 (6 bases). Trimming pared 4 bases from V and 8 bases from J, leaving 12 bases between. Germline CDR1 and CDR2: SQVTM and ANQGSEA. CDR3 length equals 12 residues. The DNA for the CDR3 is TGCAGCGTTGGAAACAGGGCGGACATTCAGTACTTC. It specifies CSVGNRADIQYF. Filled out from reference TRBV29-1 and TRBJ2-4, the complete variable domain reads SAVISQKPSRDICQRGTSLTIQCQVDSQVTMMFWYRQQPGQSLTLIATANQGSEATYESGFVIDKFPISRPNLTFSTLTVSNMSPEDSSIYLCSVGNRADIQYFGAGTRLSVL.